The rows below give T cell receptor beta chains drawn from one sample of a study of shared clonotypes between healthy human individuals. Produced via immunoSEQ multiplex PCR; TCRdb's table is partial and in-frame only. The data hold roughly 720,000 clones, with roughly 88% observed a single time. The source material was memory CD8+ T cells from PBMCs. The receptors were sampled from a young man in good health. Some clones in this sample may be carry-over from other donors' samples. The CDR3 runs from the conserved cysteine through the conserved F or W. Fields, in order: J gene, V gene, D gene, clone size, CDR3 protein, CDR3 DNA. The D gene is left open where the match is weak. Where a row states a size, it is once, few, many or the class of an expanded clone; other rows omit it.

J: TRBJ2-7; V: TRBV2; D: TRBD1; size: -; CDR3: CASSADRDYPYEQYF; DNA: TGTGCCAGCAGCGCCGACAGGGATTACCCCTACGAGCAGTACTTC
J: TRBJ2-7; V: TRBV4-3; D: TRBD2; size: -; CDR3: CASSQALTSGLEQYF; DNA: TGCGCCAGCAGCCAAGCACTTACTAGCGGTTTGGAGCAGTACTTC
J: TRBJ1-1; V: TRBV7-9; D: -; size: -; CDR3: CASSLELVSGAEAFF; DNA: TGTGCCAGCAGCTTAGAACTGGTTTCGGGCGCTGAAGCTTTCTTT
J: TRBJ2-2; V: TRBV4-1; D: -; size: -; CDR3: CASSGTSNTGELFF; DNA: TGCGCCAGCAGCGGGACTTCGAACACCGGGGAGCTGTTTTTT
J: TRBJ2-5; V: TRBV29-1; D: -; size: -; CDR3: CSVPMWDSGAQYF; DNA: TGCAGCGTCCCGATGTGGGACTCCGGGGCCCAGTACTTC
J: TRBJ2-1; V: TRBV30; D: TRBD2; size: -; CDR3: CAWRAGTSGRAYNEQFF; DNA: TGTGCCTGGCGGGCCGGGACTAGCGGGAGGGCTTACAATGAGCAGTTCTTC
J: TRBJ2-3; V: TRBV5-1; D: TRBD2; size: -; CDR3: CATPSPGLAGADTQYF; DNA: TGCGCCACCCCTTCCCCTGGACTAGCGGGAGCAGATACGCAGTATTTT
J: TRBJ2-2; V: TRBV4-1; D: TRBD1; size: -; CDR3: CASSPRGQGPGELFF; DNA: TGCGCCAGCAGCCCAAGGGGGCAGGGCCCCGGGGAGCTGTTTTTT
J: TRBJ2-2; V: TRBV28; D: TRBD1; size: -; CDR3: CASSWGWDSDTGELFF; DNA: TGTGCCAGCAGTTGGGGATGGGACAGTGACACCGGGGAGCTGTTTTTT
J: TRBJ2-1; V: TRBV11-2; D: TRBD2; size: many; CDR3: CASRPGGGNNEQFF; DNA: TGTGCCAGCAGACCTGGCGGGGGGAACAATGAGCAGTTCTTC
J: TRBJ2-7; V: TRBV7-9; D: -; size: few; CDR3: CASSQVRRDEQYF; DNA: TGCGCCAGCAGCCAAGTTAGGAGGGACGAGCAGTACTTC
J: TRBJ2-4; V: TRBV28; D: -; size: -; CDR3: CASSTILLRLDENIQYF; DNA: TGTGCCAGCAGTACGATACTCCTGAGGCTTGACGAAAACATTCAGTACTTC
J: TRBJ2-1; V: TRBV7-3; D: TRBD2; size: -; CDR3: CASSASGTTYNEQFF; DNA: TGTGCCAGCAGCGCTAGCGGGACCACGTACAATGAGCAGTTCTTC
J: TRBJ1-5; V: TRBV23-1; D: -; size: -; CDR3: CASNQGGSNQPQHF; DNA: TGCGCCAGCAACCAGGGTGGCAGCAATCAGCCCCAGCATTTT
J: TRBJ2-4; V: TRBV4-3; D: -; size: -; CDR3: CASSQVIGVRGNIQYF; DNA: TGCGCCAGCAGCCAAGTCATCGGGGTGAGGGGTAACATTCAGTACTTC
J: TRBJ2-2; V: TRBV10-3; D: -; size: -; CDR3: CAISESSEPNTGELFF; DNA: TGTGCCATCAGTGAGTCGTCCGAACCGAACACCGGGGAGCTGTTTTTT
J: TRBJ2-7; V: TRBV6-6; D: -; size: -; CDR3: CASRPRGGGHYEQYF; DNA: TGTGCCAGCAGGCCTCGTGGGGGGGGACACTACGAGCAGTACTTC
J: TRBJ2-4; V: TRBV9; D: -; size: -; CDR3: CASTPGATKNIQYF; DNA: TGTGCCAGCACCCCGGGCGCGACCAAAAACATTCAGTACTTC
J: TRBJ1-1; V: TRBV4-2; D: -; size: -; CDR3: CASSQAGIGDTEAFF; DNA: TGTGCCAGCAGCCAAGCAGGGATTGGGGACACTGAAGCTTTCTTT
J: TRBJ1-1; V: TRBV7-7; D: -; size: -; CDR3: CASSFIELNTEAFF; DNA: TGTGCCAGCAGCTTCATCGAATTGAACACTGAAGCTTTCTTT
J: TRBJ2-7; V: TRBV13; D: TRBD1; size: -; CDR3: CASSLDTGGALSSYEQYF; DNA: TGTGCCAGCAGCTTAGATACAGGGGGCGCCCTTAGCTCCTACGAGCAGTACTTC
J: TRBJ2-1; V: TRBV25-1; D: -; size: -; CDR3: CASSDGSPWTRAYNEQFF; DNA: TGTGCCAGCAGTGACGGTTCCCCCTGGACCAGGGCCTACAATGAGCAGTTCTTC
J: TRBJ1-1; V: TRBV7-2; D: -; size: -; CDR3: CASSLAIGGRGSSAFF; DNA: TGTGCCAGCAGCTTAGCGATTGGGGGCAGGGGATCCAGCGCTTTCTTT
J: TRBJ2-3; V: TRBV5-1; D: TRBD1; size: -; CDR3: CASTRQGVISDTQYF; DNA: TGCGCCAGCACGAGACAGGGGGTAATCTCAGATACGCAGTATTTT
J: TRBJ2-1; V: TRBV28; D: -; size: -; CDR3: CASSTPGPYNEQFF; DNA: TGTGCCAGCAGTACCCCGGGCCCATACAATGAGCAGTTCTTC
J: TRBJ2-2; V: TRBV28; D: TRBD1; size: -; CDR3: CASSLGGQGVFGTGELFF; DNA: TGTGCCAGCAGTTTAGGGGGACAGGGCGTCTTTGGGACCGGGGAGCTGTTTTTT
J: TRBJ2-7; V: TRBV5-6; D: -; size: -; CDR3: CASSPGGPRSSYEQYF; DNA: TGTGCCAGCAGCCCTGGTGGACCGAGGAGCTCCTACGAGCAGTACTTC
J: TRBJ2-1; V: TRBV7-9; D: -; size: -; CDR3: CASSSSGLNNEQFF; DNA: TGTGCCAGCAGCTCGAGTGGCCTAAACAATGAGCAGTTCTTC
J: TRBJ2-7; V: TRBV28; D: TRBD1; size: -; CDR3: CASSLQGVRYEQYF; DNA: TGTGCCAGCAGTTTACAGGGGGTGCGCTACGAGCAGTACTTC
J: TRBJ2-3; V: TRBV19; D: TRBD2; size: -; CDR3: CASSIGASGRLNHTDTQYF; DNA: TGTGCCAGTAGTATAGGGGCTAGCGGGAGGCTAAACCACACAGATACGCAGTATTTT
J: TRBJ1-1; V: TRBV19; D: TRBD1; size: -; CDR3: CASSVIPGQLNTEAFF; DNA: TGTGCCAGTAGTGTAATTCCGGGACAGCTGAACACTGAAGCTTTCTTT
J: TRBJ2-7; V: TRBV5-1; D: TRBD1; size: -; CDR3: CASSWFVGTGGSYEQYF; DNA: TGCGCCAGCAGCTGGTTCGTCGGGACAGGGGGTTCGTACGAGCAGTACTTC
J: TRBJ2-1; V: TRBV7-9; D: TRBD1; size: -; CDR3: CASSLPGGWGNEQFF; DNA: TGTGCCAGCAGCCTTCCAGGGGGCTGGGGCAATGAGCAGTTCTTC
J: TRBJ2-5; V: TRBV6-1; D: -; size: -; CDR3: CASSEQGTKRTQYF; DNA: TGTGCCAGCAGTGAACAGGGGACCAAGAGGACCCAGTACTTC
J: TRBJ2-1; V: TRBV5-1; D: -; size: -; CDR3: CASSVAAYSSYNEQFF; DNA: TGCGCCAGCAGCGTGGCCGCCTACAGCTCCTACAATGAGCAGTTCTTC
J: TRBJ2-7; V: TRBV28; D: -; size: -; CDR3: CASSGGLPMYEQYF; DNA: TGTGCCAGCAGTGGGGGACTCCCAATGTACGAGCAGTACTTC
J: TRBJ1-4; V: TRBV28; D: -; size: -; CDR3: CASSSKRTDANEKLFF; DNA: TGTGCCAGCAGTTCGAAAAGGACAGACGCTAATGAAAAACTGTTTTTT
J: TRBJ2-7; V: TRBV7-8; D: -; size: -; CDR3: CASSPVDGSSYEQYF; DNA: TGTGCCAGCAGCCCCGTGGACGGAAGCTCCTACGAGCAGTACTTC
J: TRBJ2-5; V: TRBV10-3; D: -; size: -; CDR3: CAISDGETQYF; DNA: TGTGCCATCAGTGATGGGGAGACCCAGTACTTC
J: TRBJ2-7; V: TRBV5-4; D: -; size: -; CDR3: CASSWGLEQYF; DNA: TGTGCCAGCAGCTGGGGCCTTGAGCAGTACTTC
J: TRBJ2-1; V: TRBV7-8; D: TRBD2; size: -; CDR3: CASSFPGGLDNEQFF; DNA: TGTGCCAGCAGCTTCCCGGGAGGGCTGGACAATGAGCAGTTCTTC
J: TRBJ2-1; V: TRBV30; D: -; size: -; CDR3: CAWSVWYNEQFF; DNA: TGTGCCTGGAGTGTTTGGTACAATGAGCAGTTCTTC
J: TRBJ2-3; V: TRBV9; D: TRBD2; size: -; CDR3: CASSAPRREGRDTQYF; DNA: TGTGCCAGCAGCGCACCCAGGCGGGAGGGCAGAGATACGCAGTATTTT
J: TRBJ2-7; V: TRBV27; D: TRBD1; size: once; CDR3: CASSSNSPGQKYEQYF; DNA: TGTGCCAGCAGTTCCAACTCTCCGGGACAGAAATACGAGCAGTACTTC
J: TRBJ1-1; V: TRBV2; D: -; size: few; CDR3: CASSEITPRTEAFF; DNA: TGTGCCAGCAGTGAAATTACCCCTAGGACTGAAGCTTTCTTT
J: TRBJ1-5; V: TRBV5-1; D: -; size: -; CDR3: CASSLTAGGNQPQHF; DNA: TGCGCCAGCAGCCTGACAGCCGGTGGCAATCAGCCCCAGCATTTT
J: TRBJ2-7; V: TRBV10-3; D: -; size: -; CDR3: CAIGDRDFPSYEQYF; DNA: TGTGCCATCGGAGACCGGGACTTTCCCTCCTACGAGCAGTACTTC
J: TRBJ2-7; V: TRBV10-3; D: TRBD1; size: -; CDR3: CAISAIETGGPYEQYF; DNA: TGTGCCATCAGTGCAATAGAGACAGGGGGTCCCTACGAGCAGTACTTC
J: TRBJ2-7; V: TRBV10-3; D: -; size: -; CDR3: CAISESRGPQGEQYF; DNA: TGTGCCATCAGTGAGTCACGAGGGCCCCAGGGGGAGCAGTACTTC
J: TRBJ2-2; V: TRBV19; D: TRBD2; size: -; CDR3: CASGGPAGGHTGELFF; DNA: TGTGCCAGTGGGGGTCCAGCGGGAGGGCATACCGGGGAGCTGTTTTTT